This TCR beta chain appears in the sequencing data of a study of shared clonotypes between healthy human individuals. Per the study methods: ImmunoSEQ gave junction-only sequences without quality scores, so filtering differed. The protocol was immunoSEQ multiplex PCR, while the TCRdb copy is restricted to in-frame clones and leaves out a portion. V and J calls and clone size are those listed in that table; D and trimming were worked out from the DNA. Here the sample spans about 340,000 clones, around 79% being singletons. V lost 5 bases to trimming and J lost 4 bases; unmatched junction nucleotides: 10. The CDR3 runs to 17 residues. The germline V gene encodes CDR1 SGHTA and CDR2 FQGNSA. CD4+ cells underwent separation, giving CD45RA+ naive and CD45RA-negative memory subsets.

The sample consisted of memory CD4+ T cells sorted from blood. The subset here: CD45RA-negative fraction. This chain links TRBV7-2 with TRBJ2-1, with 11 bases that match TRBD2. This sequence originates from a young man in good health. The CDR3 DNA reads TGTGCCAGCAGCCCCCCGACTAGCGGGAATCGGTACAATGAGCAGTTCTTC. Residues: CASSPPTSGNRYNEQFF.